This passage covers 26 T cell receptor beta chains from one sample sequenced in a study of shared clonotypes between healthy human individuals. CD8 cells regarded as naive lacked CD45RO, were positively chosen for CCR7, and omitted terminally differentiated effector memory CD45RA+ cells. Produced via immunoSEQ multiplex PCR; TCRdb's table is partial and in-frame only. The sample holds around 600,000 clones, about 95% seen once. Sample: naive CD8+ T cells sorted from blood. The origin of the receptors is a woman in her twenties or thirties in good health.

A remark on this clone: Within the sample, other DNA sequences also encode this same CDR3. This chain joins TRBV19 and TRBJ2-1; D uncertain. The CDR3 totals 12 residues. Germline V gene sequence: CDR1 LNHDA, CDR2 SQIVND (reference sequence). The germline V and J ends were trimmed by 3 bases and 3 bases, with 3 bases remaining between them. The chain's CDR3 is CASSIGYNEQFF. The CDR3 region has the DNA TGTGCCAGTAGTATTGGCTACAATGAGCAGTTCTTC.

The CDR3 spells CASSRREGLLSYEQYF. CDR3 in DNA: TGCGCCAGCAGTCGCAGGGAGGGGCTCCTGTCCTACGAGCAGTACTTC. The chain couples TRBV23-1 to TRBJ2-7, with 7 bases identical to TRBD2. TRBV23-1 is flagged as an ORF with uncertain function. The length of the CDR3 is 16 residues. V shed 4 bases, J shed 1 base, and the junction held 10 bases outside the gene matches.

The chain is built from TRBV5-4 and TRBJ2-7; possible D gene TRBD2, 6 bases. Germline CDR1 is SGHNT and CDR2 is YYREEE (reference sequence). V was trimmed by 4 bases and J by 0 bases, leaving 11 bases between them. The CDR3 has 14 residues. The CDR3 region is CASSPSAISYEQYF. CDR3 nucleotides: TGTGCCAGCAGCCCTAGCGCGATCTCCTACGAGCAGTACTTC. Full variable domain (outside the CDR3, taken from reference TRBV5-4 and TRBJ2-7): ETGVTQSPTHLIKTRGQQVTLRCSSQSGHNTVSWYQQALGQGPQFIFQYYREEENGRGNFPPRFSGLQFPNYSSELNVNALELDDSALYLCASSPSAISYEQYFGPGTRLTVT.

The count of this clone is one. The rearrangement joins TRBV19 to TRBJ1-5; 9 bases map to TRBD1. Trimming cost V 7 bases and J 4 bases; bases outside gene matches: 8. CDR3 length equals 15 residues. Germline CDR1 reads LNHDA; CDR2 reads SQIVND (reference sequence). CDR3 in DNA: TGTGCCAGTACCCCGGGACAGGGTTGGAATCAGCCCCAGCATTTT. This encodes CASTPGQGWNQPQHF.

The rearrangement links TRBV5-6 to TRBJ2-1, with D unresolved. This CDR3 is 12 amino acids long. The V and J ends lost 5 bases and 6 bases respectively, with 9 bases between them. Germline V gene lookup returns CDR1 SGHDT and CDR2 YYEEEE. The CDR3 sequence is CASRRTSNEQFF. The CDR3 nucleotides read TGTGCCAGCAGGCGGACGTCCAATGAGCAGTTCTTC.

The chain couples TRBV28 to TRBJ1-5; D is ambiguous. The V end lost 7 bases, the J end lost 2 bases, and 15 bases lay between the germline ends. This CDR3 has 15 amino acids. Germline lookup yields CDR1 MDHEN and CDR2 SYDVKM. The CDR3 DNA reads TGTGCCAGCAACACCGGGTTCCACGGCAATCAGCCCCAGCATTTT. Protein product: CASNTGFHGNQPQHF.

This chain links TRBV28 with TRBJ2-7; 12 nucleotides agree with TRBD2. V shed 5 bases, J shed 4 bases, and the junction held 15 bases outside the gene matches. The germline V gene encodes CDR1 MDHEN and CDR2 SYDVKM. This CDR3 contains 18 residues. CDR3 residues: CASSPTTSASGRAYEQYF. The CDR3 nucleotides read TGTGCCAGCAGTCCCACGACCTCGGCTAGCGGGAGGGCGTACGAGCAGTACTTC.

The chain links TRBV11-2 to TRBJ1-1, with TRBD1 identical over 9 bases. The germline V gene encodes CDR1 SGHAT and CDR2 FQNNGV. After removal of 5 bases from V and 2 bases from J, the junction contained 3 bases not matched to a gene. This CDR3 is 14 amino acids long. CDR3 in amino acids: CASSRDRANTEAFF. The CDR3 nucleotides are TGTGCCAGCAGCAGGGACAGGGCTAACACTGAAGCTTTCTTT.

The chain recombines TRBV15 with TRBJ2-3, with 11 bases that match TRBD2. In germline, CDR1 is LNHNV, CDR2 YYDKDF (reference sequence). Trimming removed 4 bases from V and 5 bases from J; junction bases left unmatched: 11. There are 17 residues in the CDR3. CDR3 in amino acids: CATSKELAGVRLDTQYF. In nucleotides, the CDR3 is TGTGCCACCAGCAAAGAACTAGCGGGAGTGCGTTTAGATACGCAGTATTTT.

With respect to this clone: At the DNA level, this CDR3 is encoded by other sequences in the same sample as well. The J gene is TRBJ2-7, the V gene TRBV30; the D is unclear. The CDR3 length is 12 residues. V lost 1 base and J lost 2, with 6 bases in between. CDR1 and CDR2 from the germline V gene are GTSNPN and SVGIG (reference sequence). The CDR3 reads CAWSDTTYEQYF. The CDR3, as DNA: TGTGCCTGGAGTGACACAACCTACGAGCAGTACTTC.

This chain joins TRBV13 and TRBJ2-7; D possibly corresponds to TRBD1 (6 bases). CDR1 PRHDT and CDR2 FYEKMQ come from the germline V gene (reference sequence). The CDR3 is made up of 14 amino acids. Trimming took off 1 base at V and 2 bases at J, with 9 bases between the two ends. The CDR3 loop reads CASSLEGGAYEQYF. CDR3 bases: TGTGCCAGCAGCTTAGAAGGGGGAGCCTACGAGCAGTACTTC.

The V and J genes are TRBV4-1 and TRBJ2-1; TRBD2 aligns across 8 bases. Trimming removed 8 bases from V and 4 bases from J; junction bases left unmatched: 4. This CDR3 region has 13 residues. Germline assignment: CDR1 MGHRA and CDR2 YSYEKL. DNA of the CDR3: TGCGCCAGCGGCGGGAGGCTATACAATGAGCAGTTCTTC. Protein sequence: CASGGRLYNEQFF.

The rearrangement uses TRBV25-1 and TRBJ2-7, with 9 bases matching TRBD1. V lost 8 bases to trimming and J lost 3 bases; unmatched junction nucleotides: 11. Germline CDR1 is MGHDK and CDR2 is SYGVNS. This CDR3 is 15 amino acids long. As DNA, the CDR3 is TGTGCCAGCGGAACATCCGGGACAGGGAACTACGAGCAGTACTTC. Translation gives CASGTSGTGNYEQYF.

The CDR3 loop is CASSSGQNTEAFF. The CDR3 DNA sequence: TGTGCCAGCAGTTCGGGACAGAACACTGAAGCTTTCTTT. The J gene is TRBJ1-1, the V gene TRBV28; a possible D gene is TRBD1 (6 bases). This CDR3 has 13 residues. CDR1 is MDHEN and CDR2 is SYDVKM in the germline V gene. The V and J ends lost 4 bases and 1 base respectively, with 7 bases between them.

The V and J genes are TRBV4-1 and TRBJ1-3; D is unresolved. Trimming stripped 0 bases from V and 0 bases from J, with 15 bases between. CDR1 is MGHRA and CDR2 is YSYEKL in the germline V gene. The CDR3 consists of 18 residues. CDR3: CASSQDPYSESSGNTIYF. The CDR3 bases are TGCGCCAGCAGCCAAGATCCCTACTCTGAGAGCTCTGGAAACACCATATATTTT.

The sample holds one count of this clone. This sequence joins TRBV5-5 and TRBJ2-7; D remains ambiguous. Germline CDR1 is SGHKS and CDR2 is YYEKEE (reference sequence). The CDR3 extends over 15 amino acids. Deletions cut 0 bases from V and 2 bases from J, with 12 bases between. In DNA form, the CDR3 reads TGTGCCAGCAGCTTGGAATCGGCAGGACCCTACGAGCAGTACTTC. It encodes CASSLESAGPYEQYF.

J is TRBJ2-5 and V is TRBV7-9; TRBD2 agrees at 12 bases. The ends lost 5 bases at V and 4 bases at J; junction bases unmatched: 8. The CDR3 runs to 16 residues. From germline, CDR1 is SEHNR and CDR2 FQNEAQ (reference sequence). The CDR3 bases are TGTGCCAGCAGCACGACTAGCGGGAGTTTAGGAGAGACCCAGTACTTC. This encodes CASSTTSGSLGETQYF.

The rearrangement links TRBV28 to TRBJ1-3; no clear D gene. Germline loops: CDR1 MDHEN, CDR2 SYDVKM. The V end lost 3 bases, the J end lost 0 bases, and 6 bases lay between the germline ends. The length of the CDR3 is 14 residues. CDR3 sequence reads: CASSLYPSGNTIYF. CDR3 DNA: TGTGCCAGCAGTTTGTACCCCTCTGGAAACACCATATATTTT.

The chain combines TRBV27 with TRBJ2-7; TRBD2 might be the D (5 bases). Germline CDR1 and CDR2: MNHEY and SMNVEV (reference sequence). This CDR3 has 15 amino acids. V gave up 7 bases and J gave up 2 bases, with 18 bases separating them. CDR3 sequence (DNA): TGTGCCAGCAAACTCGCTCCGGGATTCACCTACGAGCAGTACTTC. It encodes CASKLAPGFTYEQYF.

The chain uses TRBV19 and TRBJ2-7; 7 bases align to TRBD1. The length of the CDR3 is 13 residues. The germline V gene encodes CDR1 LNHDA and CDR2 SQIVND (reference sequence). V gave up 10 bases and J gave up 2 bases; unmatched junction bases: 8. The chain's CDR3 is CATRSTGTYEQYF. In nucleotides, the CDR3 is TGTGCCACTCGATCGACAGGGACCTACGAGCAGTACTTC.

The chain combines TRBV5-8 with TRBJ2-6; unclear D gene. Germline CDR1 is SGHTS and CDR2 is YDEGEE. The CDR3 contains 15 residues. Trimming stripped 0 bases from V and 4 bases from J, with 8 bases between. CDR3 amino acids: CASSLGGTGANVLTF. CDR3 DNA: TGTGCCAGCAGCTTGGGGGGAACCGGGGCCAACGTCCTGACTTTC. Based on the CDR3 plus reference TRBV5-8 and TRBJ2-6, the full variable domain is EAGVTQSPTHLIKTRGQQATLRCSPISGHTSVYWYQQALGLGLQFLLWYDEGEERNRGNFPPRFSGRQFPNYSSELNVNALELEDSALYLCASSLGGTGANVLTFGAGSRLTVL.

The V and J genes are TRBV6-5 and TRBJ1-1, with a weak D call TRBD1 (6 bases). In germline, CDR1 is MNHEY, CDR2 SVGAGI. Trimming stripped 5 bases from V and 5 bases from J, with 12 bases between. The CDR3 consists of 13 residues. DNA for the CDR3: TGTGCCAGCAGTCGAGGGGGTTATACTGAAGCTTTCTTT. This sequence encodes CASSRGGYTEAFF.

The V gene is TRBV5-1, the J gene TRBJ2-7; the match to TRBD2 covers 9 bases. Germline V gene data show CDR1 as SGHRS and CDR2 as YFSETQ. J gave up 0 bases and V 4 bases, and 2 bases lay outside the gene matches. The CDR3 extends over 14 amino acids. CDR3 loop: CASSLLAGSYEQYF. CDR3 in DNA: TGCGCCAGCAGCCTACTAGCGGGCTCCTACGAGCAGTACTTC.

This clone was picked up one time. The V gene is TRBV19, the J gene TRBJ1-1, with 9 bases identical to TRBD1. Germline V gene lookup returns CDR1 LNHDA and CDR2 SQIVND (reference sequence). Trimming removed 6 bases from V and 5 bases from J; junction bases left unmatched: 13. This CDR3 is built from 16 residues. The CDR3: CASSGGQGALPTEAFF. The CDR3 DNA is TGTGCCAGTAGCGGGGGACAGGGAGCCTTACCGACTGAAGCTTTCTTT.

As regards this clone: Distinct nucleotide sequences in the sample also encode this CDR3. V gene TRBV11-2 combines with J gene TRBJ2-7; D gene ambiguous. Germline V lookup: CDR1 SGHAT, CDR2 FQNNGV. V was shortened by 1 base and J by 1 base, with 5 bases between the two germline ends. This CDR3 spans 13 amino acids. The CDR3 is CASSLGASYEQYF. The CDR3 DNA reads as TGTGCCAGCAGCTTAGGCGCGTCCTACGAGCAGTACTTC.

The chain is built from TRBV27 and TRBJ1-2, with 12 bases aligning to TRBD1. With V trimmed by 3 bases and J by 6 bases, 5 bases remained unmatched. CDR3 length equals 15 residues. CDR1 is MNHEY, CDR2 SMNVEV, per germline (reference sequence). This CDR3 is CASSFTGTGGDGYTF. The CDR3 DNA follows: TGTGCCAGCAGTTTTACCGGGACAGGGGGCGATGGCTACACCTTC.